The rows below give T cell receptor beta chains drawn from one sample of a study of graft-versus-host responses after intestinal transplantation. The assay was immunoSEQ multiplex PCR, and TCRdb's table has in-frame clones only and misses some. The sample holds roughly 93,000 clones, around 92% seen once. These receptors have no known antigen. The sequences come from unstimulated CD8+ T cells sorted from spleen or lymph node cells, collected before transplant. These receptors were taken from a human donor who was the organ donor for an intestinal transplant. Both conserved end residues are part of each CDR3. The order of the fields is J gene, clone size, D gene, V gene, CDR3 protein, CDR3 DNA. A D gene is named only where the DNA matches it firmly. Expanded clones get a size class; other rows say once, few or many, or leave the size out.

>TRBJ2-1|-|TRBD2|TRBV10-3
CAISERGGRYNEQFF
TGTGCCATCAGTGAACGGGGGGGACGATACAATGAGCAGTTCTTC
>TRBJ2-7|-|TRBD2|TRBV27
CASKIGERGGVYEQYF
TGTGCCAGCAAAATCGGGGAGCGGGGGGGCGTCTACGAGCAGTACTTC
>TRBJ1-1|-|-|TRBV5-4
CASSSHREEAFF
TGTGCCAGCAGCTCACACAGGGAGGAAGCTTTCTTT
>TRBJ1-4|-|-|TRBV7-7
CASSLSDSLEKLFF
TGTGCTAGCAGCTTAAGCGACAGCCTTGAAAAACTGTTTTTT
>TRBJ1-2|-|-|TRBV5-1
CASSLTGQLEGYTF
TGCGCCAGCAGCTTGACAGGGCAACTGGAAGGCTACACCTTC
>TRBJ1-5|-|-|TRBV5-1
CASSLDSGQPQHF
TGCGCCAGCAGCTTGGACAGTGGACAGCCCCAGCATTTT
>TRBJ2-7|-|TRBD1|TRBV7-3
CASSQTGAQDEQYF
TGTGCCAGCAGTCAGACAGGGGCTCAAGACGAGCAGTACTTC
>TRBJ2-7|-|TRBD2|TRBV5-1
CASRGATLHEQYF
TGCGCCTCGCGGGGGGCCACCCTACACGAGCAGTACTTC
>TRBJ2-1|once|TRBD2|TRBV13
CASSPGTSGGEYNEQFF
TGTGCCAGCAGCCCGGGGACTAGCGGGGGGGAGTACAATGAGCAGTTCTTC
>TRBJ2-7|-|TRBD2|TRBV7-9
CASSFGGDYEQYF
TGTGCCAGCAGCTTCGGGGGGGACTACGAGCAGTACTTC
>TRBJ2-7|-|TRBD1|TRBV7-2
CASSSEGPGQGYSYEQYF
TGTGCCAGCAGCTCAGAGGGACCGGGACAGGGGTACTCCTACGAGCAGTACTTC
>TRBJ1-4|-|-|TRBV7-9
CASSFLGGTNEKLFF
TGTGCCAGCAGCTTCTTAGGGGGAACTAATGAAAAACTGTTTTTT
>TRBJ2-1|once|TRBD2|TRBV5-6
CASSLRLAGSYNEQFF
TGTGCCAGCAGCTTGAGACTAGCGGGATCCTACAATGAGCAGTTCTTC
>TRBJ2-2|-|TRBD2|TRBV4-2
CASSQQRDNTGELFF
TGTGCCAGCAGCCAGCAGCGGGATAACACCGGGGAGCTGTTTTTT
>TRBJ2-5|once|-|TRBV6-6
CASSYWGPVETQYF
TGTGCCAGCAGTTACTGGGGGCCGGTAGAGACCCAGTACTTC
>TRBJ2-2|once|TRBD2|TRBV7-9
CASSETSKNTGELFF
TGTGCCAGCAGCGAGACTAGCAAAAACACCGGGGAGCTGTTTTTT
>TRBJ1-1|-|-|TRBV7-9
CASSSPPAGTEAFF
TGTGCCAGCAGCTCCCCTCCCGCGGGCACTGAAGCTTTCTTT
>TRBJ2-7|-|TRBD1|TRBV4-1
CASSQAGTVLPYEQYF
TGCGCCAGCAGCCAAGCCGGGACAGTGCTCCCCTACGAGCAGTACTTC
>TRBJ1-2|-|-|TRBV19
CASSISAGFDGYTF
TGTGCCAGTAGTATCTCGGCAGGGTTTGATGGCTACACCTTC
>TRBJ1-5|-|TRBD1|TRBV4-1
CASSQRQGARSDQPQHF
TGCGCCAGCAGCCAAAGGCAGGGGGCCCGATCTGATCAGCCCCAGCATTTT
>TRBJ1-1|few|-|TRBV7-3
CASSPGRVRGTEAFF
TGTGCCAGCAGTCCTGGCCGGGTCCGAGGGACTGAAGCTTTCTTT
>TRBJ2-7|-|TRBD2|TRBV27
CASRIAGGLYEQYF
TGTGCCAGCAGGATAGCGGGGGGGCTTTACGAGCAGTACTTC
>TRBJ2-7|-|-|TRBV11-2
CASSLDQTISSYEQYF
TGTGCCAGCAGCTTAGATCAGACTATCAGCTCCTACGAGCAGTACTTC
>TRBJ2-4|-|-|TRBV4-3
CASSQDAGGSMGNIQYF
TGCGCCAGCAGCCAAGATGCGGGCGGTTCGATGGGAAACATTCAGTACTTC
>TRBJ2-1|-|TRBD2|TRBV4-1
CASSHLAGGNNEQFF
TGCGCCAGCAGCCACCTAGCGGGGGGGAACAATGAGCAGTTCTTC
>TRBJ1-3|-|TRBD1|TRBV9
CASSATGGGNTIYF
TGTGCCAGCAGCGCCACAGGGGGTGGAAACACCATATATTTT
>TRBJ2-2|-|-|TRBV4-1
CASSQDPPGDYTGELFF
TGCGCCAGCAGCCAAGATCCACCAGGGGATTACACCGGGGAGCTGTTTTTT
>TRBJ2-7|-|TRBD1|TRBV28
CASSSHPGTASYEQYF
TGTGCCAGCAGTTCCCATCCCGGGACAGCTTCCTACGAGCAGTACTTC
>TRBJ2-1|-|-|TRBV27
CASSPQGYTYNEQFF
TGTGCCAGCAGTCCCCAGGGGTATACCTACAATGAGCAGTTCTTC
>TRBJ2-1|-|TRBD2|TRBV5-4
CASSVGLAAEQFF
TGTGCCAGCAGCGTGGGACTAGCGGCTGAGCAGTTCTTC
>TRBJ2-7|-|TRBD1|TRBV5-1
CASRAPGQGGEQYF
TGCGCCAGCAGAGCTCCGGGACAGGGAGGCGAGCAGTACTTC
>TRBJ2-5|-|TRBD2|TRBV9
CASSEGTSPSQETQYF
TGTGCCAGCAGCGAAGGGACTAGTCCCAGCCAAGAGACCCAGTACTTC